This TCR beta chain was retrieved from a study of control samples from healthy donors and cancer patients. Only in-frame clones appear in the TCRdb table, and some are missing; sequencing was by immunoSEQ multiplex PCR. This table holds about 51,000 clones, approximately 90% found once. This CDR3 is built from 17 residues. Germline V gene sequence: CDR1 SEHNR, CDR2 FQNEAQ (reference sequence). J gave up 10 bases and V 6 bases, and 13 bases lay outside the gene matches. The receptor's source is a man in his forties with colorectal cancer. V usage is TRBV7-9 and J usage is TRBJ2-1, with TRBD2 matching over 15 bases. Specimen: PBMCs. The DNA of the CDR3 is TGTGCCAGCAGTCAAGGAGGGGGACTAGCGGGAGGTAGGGAGCAGTTCTTC. This encodes CASSQGGGLAGGREQFF.